This TCR beta chain comes out of a study of T-cell memory formation after mild COVID-19. This clonotype was seen at least ten times. TCRdb itself ran the 5' RACE reads through MiXCR, one entry per CDR3 protein. The sample lists approximately 100,000 distinct CDR3 sequences; approximately 12% were seen once. The CDR3 extends over 15 amino acids. The V gene's germline CDR1 is SGHTA and CDR2 FQGNSA. Trimming pared 5 bases from V and 0 bases from J, leaving 14 bases between. The sequenced material came from PBMCs or a T cell subset sorted from them (not recorded which). The sequence was collected from a man aged 18 to 30 who had mild COVID-19 (a few samples of this study predate the infection). Cell type and time point are not known. V gene TRBV7-2 combines with J gene TRBJ2-7; D is unresolved. CDR3 DNA: TGTGCCAGCAGCCTCGGACCGACACCCTCCTACGAGCAGTACTTC. This codes for CASSLGPTPSYEQYF.